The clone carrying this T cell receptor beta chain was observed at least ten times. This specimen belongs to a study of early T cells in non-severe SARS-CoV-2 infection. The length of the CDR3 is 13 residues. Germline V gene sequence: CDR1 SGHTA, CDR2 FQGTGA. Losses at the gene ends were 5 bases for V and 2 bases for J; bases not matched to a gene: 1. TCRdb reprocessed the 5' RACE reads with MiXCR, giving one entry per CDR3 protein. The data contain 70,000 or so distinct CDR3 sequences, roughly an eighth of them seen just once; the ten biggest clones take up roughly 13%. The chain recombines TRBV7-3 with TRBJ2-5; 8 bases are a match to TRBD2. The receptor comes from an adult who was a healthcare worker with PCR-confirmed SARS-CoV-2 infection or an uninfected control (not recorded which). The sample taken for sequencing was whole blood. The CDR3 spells CASSRGGQETQYF. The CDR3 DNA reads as TGTGCCAGCAGCCGGGGGGGACAAGAGACCCAGTACTTC.